The 7 T cell receptor beta chains below were found in one sample sequenced in a study of cytomegalovirus exposure and HLA in healthy donors. The PCR contained 60 Vbeta and 13 Jbeta primers. Clones were sequenced by immunoSEQ multiplex PCR, and TCRdb holds only the in-frame ones, with some missing. The sample records more than 55,000 clones, about 80% being singletons. Sequenced: PBMCs. These receptors were obtained from a man aged 25 to 40 in good health and CMV-seronegative.

This clone has only one observation. One end of the junction does not line up with germline, which may come from a read error. The chain is built from TRBV7-3 and TRBJ2-3; D is uncertain. The CDR3 has 14 residues. The germline V gene has CDR1 SGHTA and CDR2 FQGTGA. CDR3 region: CSSSLSLSTDTQYF. CDR3 bases: TGTTCCAGCAGCCTCTCTCTCAGCACAGATACGCAGTATTTT.

The chain joins TRBV20-1 to TRBJ1-1, with D possibly matching TRBD1 (6 bases). This CDR3 contains 10 residues. V was pared by 6 bases and J by 8 bases, with 10 bases between. Germline V gene sequence: CDR1 DFQATT, CDR2 SNEGSKA (reference sequence). CDR3 in DNA: TGCAGTGCAAGACAGGTAGAAGCTTTCTTT. Protein sequence: CSARQVEAFF.

V is TRBV6-1 and J is TRBJ1-1; D is uncertain. This CDR3 is 14 amino acids long. Germline V lookup: CDR1 MNHNS, CDR2 SASEGT. V gave up 0 bases and J gave up 4 bases, with 9 bases separating them. CDR3: CASSEAGSSTEAFF. The CDR3 DNA follows: TGTGCCAGCAGTGAAGCCGGGAGCAGCACTGAAGCTTTCTTT.

J is TRBJ1-2 and V is TRBV2; TRBD1 is a possible D gene (5 bases). Germline CDR1 SNHLY, CDR2 FYNNEI. Trimming cost V 6 bases and J 2 bases, with 22 bases left between them. CDR3 length: 17 amino acids. In DNA, the CDR3 is TGTGCCAGCAGCCCCATCCTTTCCGACAGAGACAACTATGGCTACACCTTC. Translation: CASSPILSDRDNYGYTF.

The genes are TRBV6-5 and TRBJ2-5, with D perhaps matching TRBD2 (6 bases). The CDR3 is 15 residues long. V was pared by 0 bases and J by 5 bases, with 13 bases between. Germline loops: CDR1 MNHEY, CDR2 SVGAGI. The CDR3 spells CASSYSTGVRETQYF. The CDR3 coding sequence is TGTGCCAGCAGTTACTCGACGGGGGTACGGGAGACCCAGTACTTC.

V is TRBV29-1 and J is TRBJ1-6; 9 bases align to TRBD1. The V and J ends lost 5 bases and 2 bases, in that order; junction bases with no gene match: 13. Germline lookup yields CDR1 SQVTM and CDR2 ANQGSEA. The CDR3 covers 18 residues. The CDR3 DNA is TGCAGCGTTACCCTTCCGGGACAGGGAGGCACCTATAATTCACCCCTCCACTTT. It specifies CSVTLPGQGGTYNSPLHF.

This clone showed up just a few times. The V call is TRBV7-9, the J call TRBJ1-1; tentative D call: TRBD1 (5 bases). The CDR3 consists of 14 residues. V dropped 1 base and J dropped 6 bases, with 12 bases sitting between them. CDR1 is SEHNR and CDR2 is FQNEAQ in the germline V gene (reference sequence). The CDR3 DNA reads TGTGCCAGCAGCTTAGAGTCAGGGCGTCCTGAAGCTTTCTTT. Amino acid sequence: CASSLESGRPEAFF.